Given below is one TCR beta chain in context. This clone occurred a few times. There is no known antigen for this receptor. There are no base qualities to consult, and no much larger clone falls within one base. Other DNA sequences in the same sample also yield this CDR3. V gives up 4 bases and J gives up 0 bases, and the segment between their germline ends measures 9 bases. Counted from cysteine to phenylalanine, this CDR3 has 15 amino acids. Only the CDR3 DNA is retained, 45 bases long and in frame from the first base. From a lookup of the germline V gene, CDR1 and CDR2 are KGHDR and SFDVKD. The immunoSEQ Assay, a bias-controlled multiplex PCR, was used to amplify TCRbeta CDR3 regions from genomic DNA. Regarding the original processing steps: The number of nucleated cells in each sample was estimated by amplification of reference gene primers within the assay. To quantify the absolute abundance of each unique TCRbeta CDR3 rearrangement, sequence reads were collapsed and filtered. For each sample, productive Simpson clonality was calculated as the square root of Simpson's diversity index over productive rearrangements. In its TCRdb copy, this immuneACCESS table keeps in-frame sequences only and misses some clones. Where compared with another copy, unresolved V genes explain less than half of these, and the others have no known cause. V and J calls and clone size are given by that table; D and trimming were obtained from the DNA. Across this sample there are under 300,000 clones, with around four fifths seen only once. Of the sample, 8% to 9.5% falls within the top ten clones.

Another Seattle source contributed samples from volunteer blood donors who had recovered from COVID-19. Whole blood was collected in K2EDTA tubes by collaborating institutions according to the institutions' own protocols. Collaborator samples were shipped for TCRbeta analysis as frozen whole blood, isolated PBMCs, or DNA extracted from either sample type. The source of the sample is a study of blood T cell repertoires in COVID-19 (dated by TCRdb to about 2020). Background for the entire study: The collaborator samples originated in the United States, Italy and Spain and spanned the acute and convalescent phases of COVID-19. The material from the prospective study consisted of cDNA or gDNA derived from T cells, B-cell-depleted T cells, or PBMCs. The dataset comprised deeply sampled blood TCRbeta repertoires from subjects exposed to, actively infected with, or recovered from COVID-19. The repertoires were released in a freely available public database meant as a resource for research on the immune response to SARS-CoV-2. Samples were obtained from the ongoing ImmuneRACE study (first 160 participants) and from roughly 1,300 subjects provided by 6 global collaborators. The sample metadata nearly always contained a de-identified subject ID, COVID-19 status, age in years and sex. Where HLA class I and class II types were available, the types were taken from metadata supplied by the sample provider, not from assay-based typing. Beyond this particular receptor, the publication reports: Clinical and demographic metadata were provided uncurated, with the amount varying by source and participant.

This receptor was obtained from a woman in her fifties or sixties who had recovered from COVID-19. The chain is assembled from TRBV24-1 and TRBJ2-1; perhaps TRBD1 is the D gene, with 6 bases matching. What was sequenced was peripheral blood. CDR3 protein: CATSETGSSYNEQFF. The sequenced DNA is TGTGCCACCAGTGAAACAGGGAGCTCCTACAATGAGCAGTTCTTC.